This passage covers 9 T cell receptor beta chains from one sample sequenced in a study of T cell responses to AZD1222 COVID-19 vaccine. Assay used: immunoSEQ multiplex PCR; TCRdb lists only in-frame clones, some missing. The data contain 130,000 or so clones, approximately 83% of them singletons. The starting material was peripheral blood, obtained on day 0 of AZD1222 vaccination. Receptors were obtained from an adult in good health.

The chain carries TRBV6-2 or TRBV6-3 and TRBJ1-6; 9 nucleotides align to TRBD1. With 4 bases clipped from V and 10 bases from J, the junction kept 2 bases outside the gene matches. The CDR3 totals 13 residues. Germline loops: CDR1 MNHEY, CDR2 SVGEGT. The CDR3 sequence: CASSWGQGSPLHF. The CDR3 DNA sequence: TGTGCCAGCAGTTGGGGACAGGGATCACCCCTCCACTTT.

This sequence joins TRBV18 and TRBJ1-1, with D hard to call. V lost 1 base and J lost 6, with 12 bases in between. CDR3 length: 14 residues. Germline V CDR1 and CDR2: KGHSH, LQKENI. The CDR3 bases are TGTGCCAGCTCACCACTATTGAGTAGCTCTGAAGCTTTCTTT. As protein: CASSPLLSSSEAFF.

The chain carries TRBV21-1 and TRBJ1-5. TRBV21-1 is tagged as a pseudogene. This CDR3 has 17 amino acids. CDR3 region: CASSKSSEGRSNQPQHF. CDR3 nucleotide sequence: TGTGCCAGCAGCAAGAGTTCGGAGGGGCGAAGCAATCAGCCCCAGCATTTT.

This chain joins TRBV7-2 and TRBJ2-2; D is possibly TRBD1 (6 bases). The V gene's germline CDR1 is SGHTA and CDR2 FQGNSA. CDR3 size: 14 residues. Trimming left V 5 bases short and J 2 bases short, with 9 bases between. Here the CDR3 DNA reads TGTGCCAGCAGCACGGACAGCAACACCGGGGAGCTGTTTTTT. This gives the protein CASSTDSNTGELFF.

This clone was picked up one time. The V and J genes are TRBV29-1 and TRBJ2-2, with no clear D. V was clipped by 4 bases and J by 0 bases, with 9 bases between them. The CDR3 is 14 residues long. Germline V CDR1 and CDR2: SQVTM, ANQGSEA. The CDR3 sequence is CSVGARTNTGELFF. DNA of the CDR3: TGCAGCGTTGGGGCCAGGACGAACACCGGGGAGCTGTTTTTT.

The chain combines TRBV7-8 with TRBJ1-5; TRBD1 matches 7 bases. Looked up from germline, CDR1 is SGHVS and CDR2 is FQNEAQ. The J segment lost 3 bases and the V segment lost 4 bases, leaving 3 bases of the junction unmatched. The CDR3 is 14 residues long. The CDR3 is CASSSGQVNQPQHF. The CDR3 DNA is TGTGCCAGCAGCTCCGGACAGGTCAATCAGCCCCAGCATTTT.

The chain links TRBV7-2 to TRBJ2-1; 7 nucleotides align to TRBD1. CDR1 is SGHTA, CDR2 FQGNSA, per germline. J lost 5 bases, V lost 2 bases, and 12 bases had no gene match. The CDR3 is 17 amino acids. CDR3 amino acids: CASSLPQTGPPNNEQFF. As DNA, the CDR3 is TGTGCCAGCAGCTTACCCCAGACAGGGCCCCCTAACAATGAGCAGTTCTTC.

The chain uses TRBV30 and TRBJ2-3; tentative D call: TRBD1 (6 bases). This CDR3 comprises 13 residues. Between the trimmed V and J ends, which lost 7 bases and 2 bases, there was a span of 13 bases. CDR1 and CDR2 (germline): GTSNPN, SVGIG (reference sequence). In DNA, the CDR3 is TGTGCCTTACGGGACATATCCACAGATACGCAGTATTTT. Residues: CALRDISTDTQYF. Complete variable domain (other parts from reference TRBV30 and TRBJ2-3): SQTIHQWPATLVQPVGSPLSLECTVEGTSNPNLYWYRQAAGRGLQLLFYSVGIGQISSEVPQNLSASRPQDRQFILSSKKLLLSDSGFYLCALRDISTDTQYFGPGTRLTVL.

The V call is TRBV28, the J call TRBJ2-7; 9 nucleotides align to TRBD1. V was clipped by 2 bases and J by 7 bases; unmatched bases: 9. Germline lookup yields CDR1 MDHEN and CDR2 SYDVKM. The CDR3 totals 15 residues. The CDR3, as DNA: TGTGCCAGCAGTTTAGGCACCGGGACAGGGTGGGAGCAGTACTTC. Encoded protein: CASSLGTGTGWEQYF.